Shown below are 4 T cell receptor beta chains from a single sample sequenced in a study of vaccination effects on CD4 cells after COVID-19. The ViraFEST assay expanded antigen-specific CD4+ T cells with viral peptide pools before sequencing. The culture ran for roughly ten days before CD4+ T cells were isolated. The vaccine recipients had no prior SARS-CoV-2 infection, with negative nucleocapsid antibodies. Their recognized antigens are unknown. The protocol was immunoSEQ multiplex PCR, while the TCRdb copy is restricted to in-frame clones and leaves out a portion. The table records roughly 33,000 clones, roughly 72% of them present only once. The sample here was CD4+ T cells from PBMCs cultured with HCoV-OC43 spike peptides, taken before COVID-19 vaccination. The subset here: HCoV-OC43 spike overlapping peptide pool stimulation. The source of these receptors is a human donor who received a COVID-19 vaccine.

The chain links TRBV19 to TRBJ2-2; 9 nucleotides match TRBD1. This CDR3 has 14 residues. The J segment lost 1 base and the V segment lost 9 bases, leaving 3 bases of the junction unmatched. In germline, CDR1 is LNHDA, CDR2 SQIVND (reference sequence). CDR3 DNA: TGTGCCAGCGGGGGACAGGGGAACACCGGGGAGCTGTTTTTT. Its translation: CASGGQGNTGELFF.

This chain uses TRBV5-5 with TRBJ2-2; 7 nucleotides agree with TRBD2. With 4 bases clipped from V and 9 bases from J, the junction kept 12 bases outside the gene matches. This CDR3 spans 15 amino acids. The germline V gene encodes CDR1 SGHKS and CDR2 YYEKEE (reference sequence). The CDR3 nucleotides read TGTGCCAGCAGCGGTACTAGCGCCCCTGGCCGGGAGCTGTTTTTT. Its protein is CASSGTSAPGRELFF.

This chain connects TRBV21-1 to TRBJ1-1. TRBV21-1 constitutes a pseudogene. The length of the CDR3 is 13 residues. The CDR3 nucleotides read TGTGCCAGCAGCAAAGGGGGGGACCCTGAAGCTTTCTTT. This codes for CASSKGGDPEAFF.

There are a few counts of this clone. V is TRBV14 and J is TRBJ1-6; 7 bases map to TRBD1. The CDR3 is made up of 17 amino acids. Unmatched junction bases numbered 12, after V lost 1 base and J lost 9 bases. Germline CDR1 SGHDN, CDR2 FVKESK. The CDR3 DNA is TGTGCCAGCAGCCAAGCATCCGGGACAGCGGGGGGTTCACCCCTCCACTTT. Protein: CASSQASGTAGGSPLHF. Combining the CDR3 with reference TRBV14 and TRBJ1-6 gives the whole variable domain EAGVTQFPSHSVIEKGQTVTLRCDPISGHDNLYWYRRVMGKEIKFLLHFVKESKQDESGMPNNRFLAERTGGTYSTLKVQPAELEDSGVYFCASSQASGTAGGSPLHFGNGTRLTVT.